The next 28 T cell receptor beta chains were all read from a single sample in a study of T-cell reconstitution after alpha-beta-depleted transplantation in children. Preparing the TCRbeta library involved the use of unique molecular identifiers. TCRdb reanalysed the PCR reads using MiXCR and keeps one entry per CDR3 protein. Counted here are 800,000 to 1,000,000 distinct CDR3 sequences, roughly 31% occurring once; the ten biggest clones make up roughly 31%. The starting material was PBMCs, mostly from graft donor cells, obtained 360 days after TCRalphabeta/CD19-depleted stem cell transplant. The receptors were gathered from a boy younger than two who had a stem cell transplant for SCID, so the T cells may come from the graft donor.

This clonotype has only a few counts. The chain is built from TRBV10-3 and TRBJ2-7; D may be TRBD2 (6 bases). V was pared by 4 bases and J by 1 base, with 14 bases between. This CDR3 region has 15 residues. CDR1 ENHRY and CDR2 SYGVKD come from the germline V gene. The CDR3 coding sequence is TGTGCCATCAGTGGGGAGGCTCCTACTTCCTACGAGCAGTACTTC. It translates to CAISGEAPTSYEQYF.

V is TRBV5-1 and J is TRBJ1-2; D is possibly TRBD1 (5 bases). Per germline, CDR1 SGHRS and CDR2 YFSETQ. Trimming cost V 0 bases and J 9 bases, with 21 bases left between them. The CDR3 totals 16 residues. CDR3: CASSLDGTAGPRRYTF. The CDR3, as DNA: TGCGCCAGCAGCTTGGATGGTACCGCGGGGCCCCGTCGCTACACCTTC.

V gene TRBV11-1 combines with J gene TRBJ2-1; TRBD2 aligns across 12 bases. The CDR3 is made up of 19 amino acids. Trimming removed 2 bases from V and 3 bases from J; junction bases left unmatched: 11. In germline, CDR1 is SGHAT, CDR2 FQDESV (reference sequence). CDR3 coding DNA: TGTGCCAGCAGCTTATCCCGAACGGCTAGCGGGGGGGACTACAATGAGCAGTTCTTC. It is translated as CASSLSRTASGGDYNEQFF.

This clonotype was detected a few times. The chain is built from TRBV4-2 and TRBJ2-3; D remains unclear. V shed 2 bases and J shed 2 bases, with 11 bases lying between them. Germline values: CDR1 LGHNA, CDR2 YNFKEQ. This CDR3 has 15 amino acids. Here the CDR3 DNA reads TGTGCCAGCAGCCAACTCGCGGACCCCACAGATACGCAGTATTTT. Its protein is CASSQLADPTDTQYF.

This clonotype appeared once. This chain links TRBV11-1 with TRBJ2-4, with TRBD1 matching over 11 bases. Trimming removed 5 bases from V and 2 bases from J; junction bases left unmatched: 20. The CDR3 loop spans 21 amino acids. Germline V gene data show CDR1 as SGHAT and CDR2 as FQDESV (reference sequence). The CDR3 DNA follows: TGTGCCAGCAGCACGGAACCGTGGGGGACAGGGGGTTTAGTCTCCAAAAACATTCAGTACTTC. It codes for CASSTEPWGTGGLVSKNIQYF.

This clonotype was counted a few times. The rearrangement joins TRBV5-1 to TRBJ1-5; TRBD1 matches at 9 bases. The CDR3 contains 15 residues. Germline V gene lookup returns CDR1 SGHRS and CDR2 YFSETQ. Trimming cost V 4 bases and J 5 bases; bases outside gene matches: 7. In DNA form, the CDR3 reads TGCGCCAGCAGCACCGGGACAGGGTCGCATCAGCCCCAGCATTTT. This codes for CASSTGTGSHQPQHF.

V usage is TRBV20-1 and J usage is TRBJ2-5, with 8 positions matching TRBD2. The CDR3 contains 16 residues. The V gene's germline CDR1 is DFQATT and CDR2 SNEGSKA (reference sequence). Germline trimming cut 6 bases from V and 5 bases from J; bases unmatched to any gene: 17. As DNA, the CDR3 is TGCAGTGCCCCGAAGTCCGTCCCGGGACTAGAGGAGACCCAGTACTTC. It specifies CSAPKSVPGLEETQYF.

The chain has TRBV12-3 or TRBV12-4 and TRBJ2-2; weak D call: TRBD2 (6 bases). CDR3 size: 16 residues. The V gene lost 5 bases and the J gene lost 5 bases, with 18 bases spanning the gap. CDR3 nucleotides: TGTGCCAGCAGTAGCCAAAGGGCGGCGGGAACCGGGGAGCTGTTTTTT. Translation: CASSSQRAAGTGELFF.

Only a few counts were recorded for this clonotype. The CDR3 nucleotides are TGCGCCAGCAGCCCCCGGACTAGCGGGGGGGCCGTCCATGAGCAGTTCTTC. Translation gives CASSPRTSGGAVHEQFF. This chain connects TRBV4-1 to TRBJ2-1; 15 bases agree with TRBD2. The germline V gene encodes CDR1 MGHRA and CDR2 YSYEKL. V was pared by 4 bases and J by 8 bases, with 9 bases of the junction left unmatched. The CDR3 extends over 17 amino acids.

The CDR3, as DNA: TGTGCCAGCAGCCAACTCCGGGCCTTAGAGGGCACAGATACGCAGTATTTT. Its translation is CASSQLRALEGTDTQYF. The chain combines TRBV4-2 with TRBJ2-3; D not certain. Trimming cost V 2 bases and J 1 base, with 16 bases left between them. Germline CDR1 reads LGHNA; CDR2 reads YNFKEQ. The CDR3 loop spans 17 amino acids.

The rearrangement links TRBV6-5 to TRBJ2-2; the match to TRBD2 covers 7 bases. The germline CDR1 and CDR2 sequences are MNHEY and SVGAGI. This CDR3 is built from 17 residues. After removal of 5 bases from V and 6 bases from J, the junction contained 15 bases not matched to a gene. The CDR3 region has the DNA TGTGCCAGCAGTCCCTATATGACTAGCCTCCCCCCCGGGGAGCTGTTTTTT. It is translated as CASSPYMTSLPPGELFF.

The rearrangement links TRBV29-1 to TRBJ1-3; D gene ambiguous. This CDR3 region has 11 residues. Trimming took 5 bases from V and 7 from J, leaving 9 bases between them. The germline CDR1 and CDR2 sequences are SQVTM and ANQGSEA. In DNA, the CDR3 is TGCAGCGTTCTGGGAGGGAACACCATATATTTT. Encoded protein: CSVLGGNTIYF.

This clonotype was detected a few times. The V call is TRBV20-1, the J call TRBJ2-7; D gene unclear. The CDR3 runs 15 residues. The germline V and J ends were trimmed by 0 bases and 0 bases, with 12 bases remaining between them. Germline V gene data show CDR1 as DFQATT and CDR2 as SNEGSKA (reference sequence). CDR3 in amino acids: CSARDPGTYSYEQYF. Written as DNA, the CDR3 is TGCAGTGCTAGAGATCCCGGAACGTACTCCTACGAGCAGTACTTC.

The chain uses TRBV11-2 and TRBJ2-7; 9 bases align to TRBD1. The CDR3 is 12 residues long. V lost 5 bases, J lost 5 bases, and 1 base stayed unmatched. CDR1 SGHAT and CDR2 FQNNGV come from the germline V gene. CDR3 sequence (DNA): TGTGCCAGCAGCACAGGGGGCCACGAGCAGTACTTC. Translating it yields CASSTGGHEQYF.

The CDR3 reads CASSGTNEQFF. CDR3 bases: TGTGCCAGCAGTGGGACCAATGAGCAGTTCTTC. The V gene is TRBV11-2, the J gene TRBJ2-1; TRBD1 or TRBD2 may be the D gene (5 bases each). The CDR3 runs 11 residues. The germline V gene has CDR1 SGHAT and CDR2 FQNNGV. The germline V and J ends were trimmed by 6 bases and 6 bases, with 6 bases remaining between them.

The CDR3: CASSSLGNTGELFF. CDR3 in DNA: TGTGCCAGCAGCTCCCTGGGGAACACCGGGGAGCTGTTTTTT. The chain has TRBV7-3 and TRBJ2-2; D is undetermined. The V end was cut by 4 bases, the J end by 1 base, with 7 bases between. CDR3 size: 14 residues. Germline lookup yields CDR1 SGHTA and CDR2 FQGTGA.

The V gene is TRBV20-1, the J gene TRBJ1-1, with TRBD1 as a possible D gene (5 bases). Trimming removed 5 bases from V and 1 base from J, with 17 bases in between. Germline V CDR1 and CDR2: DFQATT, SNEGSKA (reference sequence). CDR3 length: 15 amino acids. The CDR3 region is CSARGGKEWNTEAFF. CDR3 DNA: TGCAGTGCTCGGGGGGGGAAAGAATGGAACACTGAAGCTTTCTTT.

In DNA form, the CDR3 reads TGTGCCAGCAGCCGACCGGACAGGGGCAGCCAGCCCCAGCATTTT. Translated, it gives CASSRPDRGSQPQHF. V and J are TRBV28 and TRBJ1-5, with 9 nucleotides matching TRBD1. This CDR3 comprises 15 residues. The V segment lost 6 bases and the J segment 7 bases; nucleotides outside the gene matches: 10. Per the germline V gene, CDR1 is MDHEN and CDR2 is SYDVKM.

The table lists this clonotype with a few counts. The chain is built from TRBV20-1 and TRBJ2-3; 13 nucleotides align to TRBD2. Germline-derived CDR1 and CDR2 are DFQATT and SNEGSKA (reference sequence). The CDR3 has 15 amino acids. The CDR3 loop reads CSQTSGGLYTDTQYF. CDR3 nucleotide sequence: TGCAGCCAGACTAGCGGGGGGCTATACACAGATACGCAGTATTTT.

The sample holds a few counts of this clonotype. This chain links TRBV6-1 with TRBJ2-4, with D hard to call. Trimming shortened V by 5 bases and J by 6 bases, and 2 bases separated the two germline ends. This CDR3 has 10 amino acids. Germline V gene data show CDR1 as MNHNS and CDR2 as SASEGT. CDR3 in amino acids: CASSRNIQYF. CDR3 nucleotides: TGTGCCAGCAGTCGAAACATTCAGTACTTC.

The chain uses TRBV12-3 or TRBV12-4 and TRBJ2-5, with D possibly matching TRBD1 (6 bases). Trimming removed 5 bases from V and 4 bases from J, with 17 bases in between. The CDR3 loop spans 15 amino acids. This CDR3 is CASSPWQGRPETQYF. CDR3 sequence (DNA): TGTGCCAGCAGTCCCTGGCAGGGGCGCCCAGAGACCCAGTACTTC.

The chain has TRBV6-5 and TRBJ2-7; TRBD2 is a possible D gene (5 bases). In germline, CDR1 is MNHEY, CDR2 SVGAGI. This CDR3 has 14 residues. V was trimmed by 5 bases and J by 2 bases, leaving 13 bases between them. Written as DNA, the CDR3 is TGTGCCAGCAGTAACTACGGGATCCCCTACGAGCAGTACTTC. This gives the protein CASSNYGIPYEQYF.

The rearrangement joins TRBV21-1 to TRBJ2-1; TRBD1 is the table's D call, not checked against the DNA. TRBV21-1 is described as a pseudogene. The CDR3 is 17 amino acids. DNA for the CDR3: TGTGCCAGCAGTACTGGGGACAGGCCCATCCACTACAATGAGCAGTTCTTC. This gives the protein CASSTGDRPIHYNEQFF.

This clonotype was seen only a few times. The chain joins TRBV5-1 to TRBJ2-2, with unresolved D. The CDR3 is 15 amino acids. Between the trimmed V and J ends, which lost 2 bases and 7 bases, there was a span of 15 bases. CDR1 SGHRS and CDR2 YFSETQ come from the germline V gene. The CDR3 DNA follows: TGCGCCAGCAGCTTCGACGGCCCTCCCCGCGGGGAGCTGTTTTTT. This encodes CASSFDGPPRGELFF.

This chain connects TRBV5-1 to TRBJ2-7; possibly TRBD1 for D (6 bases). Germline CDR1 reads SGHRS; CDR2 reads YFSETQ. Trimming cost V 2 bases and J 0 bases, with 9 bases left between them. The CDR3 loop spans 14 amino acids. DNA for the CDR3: TGCGCCAGCAGCTTCTCGGACAGCTCCTACGAGCAGTACTTC. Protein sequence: CASSFSDSSYEQYF.

CDR3 bases: TGTGCCAGCAGCACGGGACAGCCTCGTTCACCCCTCCACTTT. It yields the protein CASSTGQPRSPLHF. This chain uses TRBV7-6 with TRBJ1-6, with 7 positions matching TRBD1. Germline assignment: CDR1 SGHVS and CDR2 FNYEAQ. This CDR3 has 14 residues. V shed 5 bases and J 9 bases; nucleotides not matched to a gene: 7.

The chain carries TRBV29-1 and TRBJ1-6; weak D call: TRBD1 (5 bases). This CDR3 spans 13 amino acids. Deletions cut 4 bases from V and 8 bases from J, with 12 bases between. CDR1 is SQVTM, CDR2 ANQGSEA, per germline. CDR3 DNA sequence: TGCAGCGTTGGGGACGGCCGGGATTCACCCCTCCACTTT. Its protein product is CSVGDGRDSPLHF.

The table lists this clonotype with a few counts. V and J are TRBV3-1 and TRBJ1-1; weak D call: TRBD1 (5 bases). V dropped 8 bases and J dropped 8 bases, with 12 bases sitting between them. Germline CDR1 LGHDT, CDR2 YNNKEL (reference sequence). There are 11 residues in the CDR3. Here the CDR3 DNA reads TGTGCCAGCGGACGGGGGTTAGAAGCTTTCTTT. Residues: CASGRGLEAFF.